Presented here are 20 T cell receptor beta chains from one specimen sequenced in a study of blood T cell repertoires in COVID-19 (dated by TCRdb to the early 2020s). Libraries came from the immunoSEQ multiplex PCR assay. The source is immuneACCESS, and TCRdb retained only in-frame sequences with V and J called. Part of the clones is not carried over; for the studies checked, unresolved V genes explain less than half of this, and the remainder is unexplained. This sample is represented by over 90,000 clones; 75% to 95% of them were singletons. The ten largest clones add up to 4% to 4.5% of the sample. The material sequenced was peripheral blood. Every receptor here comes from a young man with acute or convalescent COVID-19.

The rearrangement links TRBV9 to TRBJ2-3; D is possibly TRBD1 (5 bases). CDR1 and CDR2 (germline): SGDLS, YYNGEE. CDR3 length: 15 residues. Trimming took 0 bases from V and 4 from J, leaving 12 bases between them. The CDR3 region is CASSVEGPGPDTQYF. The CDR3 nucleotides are TGTGCCAGCAGCGTAGAAGGCCCAGGGCCAGATACGCAGTATTTT.

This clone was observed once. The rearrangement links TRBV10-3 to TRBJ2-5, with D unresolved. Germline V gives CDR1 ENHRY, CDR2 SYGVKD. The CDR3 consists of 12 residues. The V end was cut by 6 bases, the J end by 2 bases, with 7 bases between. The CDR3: CAISDGQETQYF. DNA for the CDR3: TGTGCCATCAGCGACGGGCAAGAGACCCAGTACTTC.

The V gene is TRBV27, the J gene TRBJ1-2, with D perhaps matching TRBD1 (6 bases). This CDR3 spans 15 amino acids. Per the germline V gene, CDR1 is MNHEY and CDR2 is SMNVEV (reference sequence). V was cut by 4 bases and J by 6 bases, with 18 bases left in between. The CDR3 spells CASSSSLTGVNGYTF. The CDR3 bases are TGTGCCAGCAGTTCCTCCCTGACAGGAGTAAATGGCTACACCTTC.

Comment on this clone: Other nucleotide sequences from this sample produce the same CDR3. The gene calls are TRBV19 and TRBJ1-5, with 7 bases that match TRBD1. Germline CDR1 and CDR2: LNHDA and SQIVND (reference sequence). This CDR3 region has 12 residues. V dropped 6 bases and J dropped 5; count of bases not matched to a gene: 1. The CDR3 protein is CASRQGDQPQHF. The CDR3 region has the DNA TGTGCCAGTAGGCAGGGGGATCAGCCCCAGCATTTT. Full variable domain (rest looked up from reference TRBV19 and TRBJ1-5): DGGITQSPKYLFRKEGQNVTLSCEQNLNHDAMYWYRQDPGQGLRLIYYSQIVNDFQKGDIAEGYSVSREKKESFPLTVTSAQKNPTAFYLCASRQGDQPQHFGDGTRLSIL.

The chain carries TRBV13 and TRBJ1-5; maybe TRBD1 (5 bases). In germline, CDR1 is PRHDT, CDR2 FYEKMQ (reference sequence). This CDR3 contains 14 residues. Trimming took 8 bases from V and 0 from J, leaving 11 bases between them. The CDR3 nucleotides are TGTGCCAGCCAAGAAAGGGGTAGCAATCAGCCCCAGCATTTT. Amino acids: CASQERGSNQPQHF. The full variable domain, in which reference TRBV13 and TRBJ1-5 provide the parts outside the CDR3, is AAGVIQSPRHLIKEKRETATLKCYPIPRHDTVYWYQQGPGQDPQFLISFYEKMQSDKGSIPDRFSAQQFSDYHSELNMSSLELGDSALYFCASQERGSNQPQHFGDGTRLSIL.

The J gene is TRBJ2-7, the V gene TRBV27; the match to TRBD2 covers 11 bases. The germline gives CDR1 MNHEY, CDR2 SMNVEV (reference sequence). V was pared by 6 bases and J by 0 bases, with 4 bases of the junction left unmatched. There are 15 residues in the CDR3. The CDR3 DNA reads TGTGCCAGCAGCTTGACTAGCGGGGCCTCCTACGAGCAGTACTTC. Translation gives CASSLTSGASYEQYF.

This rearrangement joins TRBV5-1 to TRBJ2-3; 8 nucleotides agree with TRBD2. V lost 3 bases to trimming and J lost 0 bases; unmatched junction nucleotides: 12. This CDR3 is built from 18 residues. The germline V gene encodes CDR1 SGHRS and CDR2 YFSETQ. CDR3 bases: TGCGCCAGCAGCTCCTTGGGACATAGCGGGACTAGCACAGATACGCAGTATTTT. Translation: CASSSLGHSGTSTDTQYF.

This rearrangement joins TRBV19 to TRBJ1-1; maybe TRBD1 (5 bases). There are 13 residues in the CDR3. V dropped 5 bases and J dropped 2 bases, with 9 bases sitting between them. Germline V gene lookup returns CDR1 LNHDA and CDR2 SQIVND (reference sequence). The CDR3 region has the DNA TGTGCCAGTAGTTTGACAGAAAACACTGAAGCTTTCTTT. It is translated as CASSLTENTEAFF.

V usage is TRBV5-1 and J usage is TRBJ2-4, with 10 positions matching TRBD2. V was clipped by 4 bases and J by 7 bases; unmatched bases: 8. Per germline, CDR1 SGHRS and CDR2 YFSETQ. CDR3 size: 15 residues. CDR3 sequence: CASSAGLAGVNIQYF. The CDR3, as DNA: TGCGCCAGCAGCGCGGGTCTAGCGGGAGTTAACATTCAGTACTTC.

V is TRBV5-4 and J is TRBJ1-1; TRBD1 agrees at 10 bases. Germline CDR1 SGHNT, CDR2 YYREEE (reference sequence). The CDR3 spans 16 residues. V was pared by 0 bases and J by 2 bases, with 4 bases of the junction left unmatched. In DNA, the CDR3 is TGTGCCAGCAGCTTGGGGGGGGACAGGGGTAACACTGAAGCTTTCTTT. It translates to CASSLGGDRGNTEAFF.

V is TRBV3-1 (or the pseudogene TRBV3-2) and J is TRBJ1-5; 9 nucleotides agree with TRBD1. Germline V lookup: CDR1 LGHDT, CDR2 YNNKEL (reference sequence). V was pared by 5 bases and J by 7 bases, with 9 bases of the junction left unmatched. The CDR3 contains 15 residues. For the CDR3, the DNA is TGTGCCAGCAGCGAGAACCCGGGACAGGGACAGCCCCAGCATTTT. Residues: CASSENPGQGQPQHF.

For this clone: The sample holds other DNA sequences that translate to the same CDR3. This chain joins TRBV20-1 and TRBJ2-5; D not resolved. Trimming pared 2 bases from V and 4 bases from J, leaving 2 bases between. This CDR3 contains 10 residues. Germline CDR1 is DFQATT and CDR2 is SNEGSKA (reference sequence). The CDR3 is CSARLETQYF. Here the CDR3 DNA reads TGCAGTGCTAGACTAGAGACCCAGTACTTC.

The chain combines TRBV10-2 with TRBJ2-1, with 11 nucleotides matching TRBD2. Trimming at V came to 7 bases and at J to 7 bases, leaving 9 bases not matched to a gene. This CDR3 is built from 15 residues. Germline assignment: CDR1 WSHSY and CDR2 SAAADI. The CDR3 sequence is CASMLAGGLKNEQFF. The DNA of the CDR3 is TGCGCCAGCATGCTAGCGGGGGGCCTCAAGAATGAGCAGTTCTTC.

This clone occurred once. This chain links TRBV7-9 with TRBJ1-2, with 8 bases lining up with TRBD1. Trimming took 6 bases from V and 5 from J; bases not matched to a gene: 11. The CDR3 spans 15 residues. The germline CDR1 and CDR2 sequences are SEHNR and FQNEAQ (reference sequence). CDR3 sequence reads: CASSIGRDRTYGYTF. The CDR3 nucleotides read TGTGCCAGCAGTATAGGCCGGGACAGGACTTATGGCTACACCTTC.

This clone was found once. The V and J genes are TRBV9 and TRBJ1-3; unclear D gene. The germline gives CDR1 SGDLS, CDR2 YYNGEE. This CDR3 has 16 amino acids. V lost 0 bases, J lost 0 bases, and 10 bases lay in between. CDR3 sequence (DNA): TGTGCCAGCAGCGTAGCTCAAGAGAGCTCTGGAAACACCATATATTTT. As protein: CASSVAQESSGNTIYF.

The CDR3 bases are TGTGCCAGCAGTTCCAGGGTAGCCGGGGCCAACGTCCTGACTTTC. It encodes CASSSRVAGANVLTF. V and J are TRBV5-4 and TRBJ2-6; tentatively, D is TRBD1 (5 bases). Trimming removed 5 bases at V and 4 bases at J, with 13 bases between. This CDR3 region has 15 residues. The V gene's germline CDR1 is SGHNT and CDR2 YYREEE (reference sequence).

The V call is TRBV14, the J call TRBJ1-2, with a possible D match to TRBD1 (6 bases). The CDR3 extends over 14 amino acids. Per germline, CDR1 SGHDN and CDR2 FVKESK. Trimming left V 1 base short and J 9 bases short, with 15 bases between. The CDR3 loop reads CASSQGVQGRRYTF. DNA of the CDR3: TGTGCCAGCAGCCAAGGAGTACAGGGAAGGCGCTACACCTTC.

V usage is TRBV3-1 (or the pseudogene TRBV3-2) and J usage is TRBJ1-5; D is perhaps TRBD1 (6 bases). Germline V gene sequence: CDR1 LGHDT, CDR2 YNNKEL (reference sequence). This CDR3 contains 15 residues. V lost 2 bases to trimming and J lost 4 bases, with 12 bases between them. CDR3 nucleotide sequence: TGTGCCAGCAGCCAAAGTCCAGGGGCGAATCAGCCCCAGCATTTT. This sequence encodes CASSQSPGANQPQHF.

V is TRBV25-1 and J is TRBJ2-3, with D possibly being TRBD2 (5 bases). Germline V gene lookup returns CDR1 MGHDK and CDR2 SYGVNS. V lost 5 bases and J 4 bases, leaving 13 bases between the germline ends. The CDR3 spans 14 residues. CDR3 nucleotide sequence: TGTGCCAGCAGTCCTCGGTTGGGAGCAGATACGCAGTATTTT. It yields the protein CASSPRLGADTQYF. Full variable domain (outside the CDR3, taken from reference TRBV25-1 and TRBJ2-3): EADIYQTPRYLVIGTGKKITLECSQTMGHDKMYWYQQDPGMELHLIHYSYGVNSTEKGDLSSESTVSRIRTEHFPLTLESARPSHTSQYLCASSPRLGADTQYFGPGTRLTVL.

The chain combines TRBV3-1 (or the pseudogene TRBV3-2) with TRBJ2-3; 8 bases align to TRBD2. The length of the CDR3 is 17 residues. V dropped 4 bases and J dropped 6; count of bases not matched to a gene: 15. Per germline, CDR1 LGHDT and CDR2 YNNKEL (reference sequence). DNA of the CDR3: TGTGCCAGCAGCCCACCCCGGTCTAGCGGGCGAGATGATACGCAGTATTTT. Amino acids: CASSPPRSSGRDDTQYF.